The 18 T cell receptor beta chains reported below all come from one sample, sequenced in a study of T cell repertoires in cytomegalovirus infection. TCRdb re-derived calls from the reads in MiXCR, one entry per CDR3 protein. This table has around 440,000 distinct CDR3 sequences, 10% to 12% appearing once. The sequenced sample was PBMCs. These receptors were taken from a human donor in good health (CMV status not recorded). Some clones in this sample may be carry-over from other donors' samples.

The rearrangement links TRBV27 to TRBJ2-7; 7 bases fit TRBD1. Per germline, CDR1 MNHEY and CDR2 SMNVEV (reference sequence). V was clipped by 5 bases and J by 0 bases; unmatched bases: 13. The length of the CDR3 is 17 residues. The CDR3 sequence: CASSLRTPGQTSYEQYF. CDR3 sequence (DNA): TGTGCCAGCAGTCTCCGGACTCCGGGACAGACCTCCTACGAGCAGTACTTC.

This clonotype occurred many times. The chain has TRBV6-5 and TRBJ2-3; D ambiguous. The CDR3 has 14 residues. Germline lookup yields CDR1 MNHEY and CDR2 SVGAGI. Trimming removed 0 bases at V and 2 bases at J, with 6 bases between. The CDR3 region is CASSYSIYTDTQYF. DNA of the CDR3: TGTGCCAGCAGTTACTCCATTTACACAGATACGCAGTATTTT.

This clonotype was picked up many times. The V and J genes are TRBV7-9 and TRBJ1-4; no firm D call. The CDR3 extends over 17 amino acids. CDR1 is SEHNR and CDR2 is FQNEAQ in the germline V gene (reference sequence). The V and J ends lost 5 bases and 4 bases respectively, with 20 bases between them. The CDR3 DNA follows: TGTGCCAGCAGCCTTCGCCCCCAGCAGGCACGTAATGAAAAACTGTTTTTT. It encodes CASSLRPQQARNEKLFF. The full variable domain, with the rest looked up from reference TRBV7-9 and TRBJ1-4, is DTGVSQNPRHKITKRGQNVTFRCDPISEHNRLYWYRQTLGQGPEFLTYFQNEAQLEKSRLLSDRFSAERPKGSFSTLEIQRTEQGDSAMYLCASSLRPQQARNEKLFFGSGTQLSVL.

This clonotype has more than one count but fewer than ten. The chain links TRBV20-1 to TRBJ2-1; D is uncertain. This CDR3 contains 11 residues. CDR1 is DFQATT, CDR2 SNEGSKA, per germline (reference sequence). V gave up 2 bases and J gave up 9 bases, with 8 bases separating them. As DNA, the CDR3 is TGCAGTGCTAGATTTCGAGGTGAGCAGTTCTTC. It encodes CSARFRGEQFF.

This clonotype was seen ten or more times. This sequence joins TRBV4-1 and TRBJ2-5, with 10 nucleotides matching TRBD2. CDR1 and CDR2 from the germline V gene are MGHRA and YSYEKL. Losses at the gene ends were 4 bases for V and 1 base for J; bases not matched to a gene: 6. The CDR3 length is 16 residues. DNA of the CDR3: TGCGCCAGCAGCCGGCTTGGGACTAGCGCCCAAGAGACCCAGTACTTC. It encodes CASSRLGTSAQETQYF.

The chain links TRBV10-2 to TRBJ1-4; 8 bases match TRBD1. CDR3 length equals 14 residues. Germline trimming cut 9 bases from V and 3 bases from J; bases unmatched to any gene: 6. CDR1 WSHSY and CDR2 SAAADI come from the germline V gene. The CDR3 DNA follows: TGCGCCAGTAATACAGGGGGAGCTAATGAAAAACTGTTTTTT. Translation: CASNTGGANEKLFF.

This clonotype was seen at least ten times. The rearrangement links TRBV7-2 to TRBJ2-1; TRBD2 aligns across 9 bases. This CDR3 spans 15 amino acids. The germline V gene encodes CDR1 SGHTA and CDR2 FQGNSA. V dropped 4 bases and J dropped 1; count of bases not matched to a gene: 2. The CDR3 sequence is CASSWTSVSYNEQFF. CDR3 DNA sequence: TGTGCCAGCAGCTGGACTAGCGTTTCCTACAATGAGCAGTTCTTC.

This clonotype has at least ten counts. The chain uses TRBV19 and TRBJ1-1; tentative D call: TRBD1 (5 bases). V was trimmed by 6 bases and J by 4 bases, leaving 15 bases between them. CDR1 and CDR2 (germline): LNHDA, SQIVND (reference sequence). This CDR3 is built from 14 residues. DNA for the CDR3: TGTGCCAGTAGCGCAGGGATGGCGGGCACTGAAGCTTTCTTT. Encoded protein: CASSAGMAGTEAFF.

This clonotype was detected many times. The chain couples TRBV6-1 to TRBJ2-5, with a weak D call TRBD2 (6 bases). The CDR3 contains 13 residues. CDR1 MNHNS and CDR2 SASEGT come from the germline V gene. V lost 3 bases to trimming and J lost 1 base, with 6 bases between them. CDR3 loop: CASSDGGQETQYF. In nucleotides, the CDR3 is TGTGCCAGCAGTGACGGGGGCCAAGAGACCCAGTACTTC.

This clonotype was seen ten or more times. This rearrangement joins TRBV11-2 to TRBJ1-6; D possibly corresponds to TRBD1 (5 bases). Germline CDR1 reads SGHAT; CDR2 reads FQNNGV. The CDR3 runs 14 residues. The V and J ends lost 1 base and 7 bases respectively, with 8 bases between them. The chain's CDR3 is CASSLGEGNSPLHF. The CDR3 nucleotides are TGTGCCAGCAGCTTAGGGGAGGGGAATTCACCCCTCCACTTT.

This clonotype was counted once. The chain carries TRBV20-1 and TRBJ2-2; D is perhaps TRBD2 (6 bases). CDR1 is DFQATT and CDR2 is SNEGSKA in the germline V gene (reference sequence). Trimming left V 0 bases short and J 5 bases short, with 19 bases between. The CDR3 spans 17 residues. The CDR3 DNA follows: TGCAGTGCTAGAGATCGTTCGGGAGAACAAAGTACCGGGGAGCTGTTTTTT. This sequence encodes CSARDRSGEQSTGELFF.

This clonotype was observed many times. The chain couples TRBV7-2 to TRBJ2-3; possibly TRBD1 for D (6 bases). CDR3 length: 14 residues. Germline assignment: CDR1 SGHTA and CDR2 FQGNSA. Trimming pared 6 bases from V and 0 bases from J, leaving 10 bases between. CDR3 DNA: TGTGCCAGCAGACTGACAGGAAGCACAGATACGCAGTATTTT. Amino acid sequence: CASRLTGSTDTQYF.

This clonotype was counted a few times. The chain employs TRBV3-1 and TRBJ2-3; D remains ambiguous. The CDR3 spans 12 residues. Per the germline V gene, CDR1 is LGHDT and CDR2 is YNNKEL (reference sequence). V lost 4 bases to trimming and J lost 4 bases, with 6 bases between them. This CDR3 is CASSRVPDTQYF. The CDR3 coding sequence is TGTGCCAGCAGCCGGGTGCCAGATACGCAGTATTTT.

This clonotype has ten or more counts. The chain is built from TRBV6-5 and TRBJ1-1, with D maybe TRBD1 (5 bases). This CDR3 has 16 amino acids. The germline V gene encodes CDR1 MNHEY and CDR2 SVGAGI. V lost 6 bases and J 0 bases, leaving 17 bases between the germline ends. The CDR3 region is CASRQGTETMNTEAFF. The CDR3 nucleotides read TGTGCCAGCAGACAAGGGACCGAGACCATGAACACTGAAGCTTTCTTT.

There are many counts of this clonotype. V is TRBV19 and J is TRBJ1-1, with D possibly being TRBD1 (5 bases). V lost 3 bases and J lost 1, with 12 bases in between. The germline V gene has CDR1 LNHDA and CDR2 SQIVND (reference sequence). The CDR3 covers 15 residues. The CDR3 nucleotides are TGTGCCAGTAGTATTTCAGGGACGGCGAACACTGAAGCTTTCTTT. This gives the protein CASSISGTANTEAFF.

Many counts were recorded for this clonotype. V is TRBV11-2 and J is TRBJ2-5, with 9 bases identical to TRBD2. Germline V gives CDR1 SGHAT, CDR2 FQNNGV. The CDR3 spans 16 residues. With V trimmed by 3 bases and J by 3 bases, 8 bases remained unmatched. CDR3 DNA sequence: TGTGCCAGCAGCTTCCGTTCGGCTAGCGGGGAAGAGACCCAGTACTTC. Residues: CASSFRSASGEETQYF.

This clonotype was observed a few times. The chain links TRBV25-1 to TRBJ2-5; either TRBD1 or TRBD2 may fit D (5 bases each). The CDR3 runs to 13 residues. The V and J ends lost 6 bases and 4 bases respectively, with 12 bases between them. Germline CDR1 and CDR2: MGHDK and SYGVNS. CDR3 nucleotide sequence: TGTGCCAGCAGGGGTGAGGGGACAGAGACCCAGTACTTC. It translates to CASRGEGTETQYF.

This clonotype was counted at least ten times. The V and J genes are TRBV7-3 and TRBJ2-7; no clear D gene. V was trimmed by 5 bases and J by 0 bases, leaving 8 bases between them. The CDR3 is 13 amino acids. Germline CDR1 SGHTA, CDR2 FQGTGA. In DNA, the CDR3 is TGTGCCAGCAGCCCTTCGAGCTCCTACGAGCAGTACTTC. Translation: CASSPSSSYEQYF.